This is a list of T cell receptor beta chains from one sample in a study of blood T cell repertoires in COVID-19. Using immunoSEQ multiplex PCR, the repertoire was profiled, and TCRdb retains in-frame clones only, with some absent. The repertoire consists of some 210,000 clones, with about 94% occurring once and the leading ten covering around 0.84%. The sample was peripheral blood. The receptor source for this set is a man aged 60 to 75 with COVID-19, enrolled during active disease. Both conserved end residues are trimmed from each CDR3.

J gene: TRBJ2-1
V gene: TRBV4-1
CDR3 protein: ASSQPRRGHEQF

J gene: TRBJ2-7
V gene: TRBV2
CDR3 protein: ASSYRSHEQY

J gene: TRBJ2-7
V gene: TRBV4-2
CDR3 protein: ASSQDGTSASYEQY

J gene: TRBJ1-1
V gene: TRBV18
CDR3 protein: ASSKQGPGTEAF

J gene: TRBJ1-5
V gene: TRBV7-9
CDR3 protein: ASSLGQGGGLNQPQH

J gene: TRBJ2-1
V gene: TRBV19
CDR3 protein: ASSILGPRNEQF

J gene: TRBJ2-6
V gene: TRBV3-1/TRBV3-2
CDR3 protein: ASSPQIGLAGVTGANVLT

J gene: TRBJ2-7
V gene: TRBV2
CDR3 protein: ASTGGTGGYEQY

J gene: TRBJ1-2
V gene: TRBV2
CDR3 protein: ASSGRDTNYGYT

J gene: TRBJ1-2
V gene: TRBV19
CDR3 protein: ASSRGQPYGYT

J gene: TRBJ2-7
V gene: TRBV2
CDR3 protein: ASRDRASYEQY

J gene: TRBJ1-5
V gene: TRBV19
CDR3 protein: ASSTFHRVSNQPQH

J gene: TRBJ1-2
V gene: TRBV10-3
CDR3 protein: AISEADRVGYT

J gene: TRBJ2-3
V gene: TRBV3-1/TRBV3-2
CDR3 protein: ASSRRLAGDGTDTQY

J gene: TRBJ1-1
V gene: TRBV18
CDR3 protein: ASSETGNEAF

J gene: TRBJ2-7
V gene: TRBV5-1
CDR3 protein: ASSLAAGGSYEQY

J gene: TRBJ1-1
V gene: TRBV5-1
CDR3 protein: ASSLQGDTEAF

J gene: TRBJ1-1
V gene: TRBV28
CDR3 protein: ASSLYSNRDTEAF

J gene: TRBJ1-2
V gene: TRBV7-2
CDR3 protein: ASSPTGAGRAPNYGYT

J gene: TRBJ1-1
V gene: TRBV7-9
CDR3 protein: ASSSRDRRNTEAF

J gene: TRBJ1-1
V gene: TRBV14
CDR3 protein: ASSPGQGRKAF

J gene: TRBJ2-3
V gene: TRBV6-2/TRBV6-3
CDR3 protein: ASSYQARNSVRIHTDTQY

J gene: TRBJ1-2
V gene: TRBV3-1/TRBV3-2
CDR3 protein: ASSPSRTGTYGYT

J gene: TRBJ2-5
V gene: TRBV9
CDR3 protein: ASSGPGTGGLFGETQY

J gene: TRBJ2-2
V gene: TRBV4-1
CDR3 protein: ASSQEWQNVRELF

J gene: TRBJ2-7
V gene: TRBV19
CDR3 protein: ASSMLAYSYEQY

J gene: TRBJ2-2
V gene: TRBV28
CDR3 protein: ASSWTGTGQSGELF

J gene: TRBJ1-1
V gene: TRBV19
CDR3 protein: ASSIGLETGSEAF

J gene: TRBJ1-5
V gene: TRBV6-6
CDR3 protein: ASTDRDQPQH

J gene: TRBJ2-5
V gene: TRBV7-7
CDR3 protein: ASSFTSGGETQY

J gene: TRBJ2-7
V gene: TRBV21-1
CDR3 protein: ASSSEQGTYEQY

J gene: TRBJ2-3
V gene: TRBV6-2/TRBV6-3
CDR3 protein: ASSRLAIFTDTQY

J gene: TRBJ2-5
V gene: TRBV10-2
CDR3 protein: ASSRTREGTQY

J gene: TRBJ2-3
V gene: TRBV29-1
CDR3 protein: SVDGLAGTDTQY

J gene: TRBJ2-1
V gene: TRBV18
CDR3 protein: ASSPGLAGGLNYNEQF

J gene: TRBJ1-5
V gene: TRBV2
CDR3 protein: ASTREYVSNQPQH

J gene: TRBJ2-1
V gene: TRBV11-2
CDR3 protein: ASSPPGSYSYTEQF

J gene: TRBJ2-3
V gene: TRBV7-9
CDR3 protein: ASSPRGTRSDTQY

J gene: TRBJ2-7
V gene: TRBV23-1
CDR3 protein: ASSQSIDHRDSYEQY

J gene: TRBJ2-7
V gene: TRBV10-1
CDR3 protein: ASSEWHSGREEQY

J gene: TRBJ1-3
V gene: TRBV9
CDR3 protein: ASSVADSGNTIY

J gene: TRBJ1-6
V gene: TRBV4-2
CDR3 protein: ASSQSGQGNSYNSPLH

J gene: TRBJ1-5
V gene: TRBV9
CDR3 protein: ASSEGTGVQPQH

J gene: TRBJ1-5
V gene: TRBV6-5
CDR3 protein: ASSYSTGVQPQH

J gene: TRBJ2-2
V gene: TRBV7-9
CDR3 protein: ASRSSGTGELF

J gene: TRBJ1-1
V gene: TRBV5-4
CDR3 protein: ASRLGQRGEAF